These 20 T cell receptor beta chains share one sample of origin, sequenced in a study of tumor-infiltrating lymphocytes in primary liver carcinoma. Germline DNA was also extracted, while the blood RNA originated from unsorted whole blood. The template, roughly 0.45 ug total RNA, yielded TCR beta cDNA made with a constant-region primer. Each TCR beta library was derived from three nested multiplex PCR rounds that employed slightly modified ARM-PCR. The first two PCR rounds used TRBV1-TRBV30 forward primers with a C-beta reverse primer, about 10 cycles each. One entry per CDR3 protein, called by TCRdb with MiXCR from the multiplex PCR reads. The sample has some 190,000 distinct CDR3 sequences, 50% to 75% seen once. What was sequenced was peripheral blood. Receptors were obtained from a man aged 35 to 55 with primary liver carcinoma and hepatitis B virus infection.

Comments on this clonotype: Possible read error: a much larger clone is one base away. V is TRBV6-2 or TRBV6-3 and J is TRBJ2-7, with D perhaps matching TRBD2 (5 bases). The CDR3 runs 10 residues. CDR1 and CDR2 from the germline V gene are MNHEY and SVGEGT. For the CDR3, the DNA is TGCGCCTCTGAGGGCTACGAGCAGTACTTC. Residues: CASEGYEQYF.

On this clonotype itself: This is likely a read error, given that the CDR3 carries no conserved phenylalanine or tryptophan at its end. This sequence joins TRBV6-1 and TRBJ2-1; 7 nucleotides agree with TRBD1. The CDR3 length is 11 residues. Germline lookup yields CDR1 MNHNS and CDR2 SASEGT. The chain's CDR3 is CATGDYNEQFL. Written as DNA, the CDR3 is TGTGCAACAGGGGATTACAATGAGCAGTTCTTA.

A remark on this clonotype: One end of the junction fails to match germline, which may point to a read error. The gene calls are TRBV4-1 and TRBJ2-1; either TRBD1 or TRBD2 may fit D (6 bases each). The CDR3 loop spans 14 amino acids. Germline CDR1 and CDR2: MGHRA and YSYEKL. CDR3 sequence: CANSYHGGSNEQFF. The CDR3 bases are TGCGCCAACAGCTACCACGGGGGCTCCAATGAGCAGTTCTTC.

The V and J genes are TRBV28 and TRBJ1-2, with D possibly matching TRBD1 (6 bases). The V end lost 4 bases, the J end lost 4 bases, and 16 bases lay between the germline ends. From germline, CDR1 is MDHEN and CDR2 SYDVKM. This CDR3 spans 15 amino acids. CDR3 nucleotide sequence: TGTGCCAGCAGTTCGTGGGGGGCAGGACTCTATGGCTACACCTTC. As protein: CASSSWGAGLYGYTF.

The V gene is TRBV6-5, the J gene TRBJ2-7; the D is unclear. CDR1 MNHEY and CDR2 SVGAGI come from the germline V gene. Trimming pared 0 bases from V and 4 bases from J, leaving 7 bases between. There are 13 residues in the CDR3. DNA for the CDR3: TGTGCCAGCAGTTACTCGACGAAGTACGAGCAGTACTTC. This codes for CASSYSTKYEQYF.

In this sample, this clonotype turned up many times. The chain recombines TRBV10-2 with TRBJ2-1, with 7 bases identical to TRBD2. The CDR3 loop spans 18 amino acids. After removal of 4 bases from V and 0 bases from J, the junction contained 12 bases not matched to a gene. Germline CDR1 is WSHSY and CDR2 is SAAADI. The CDR3 reads CASSVLASRRSSYNEQFF. The CDR3 DNA is TGCGCCAGCAGTGTACTAGCGTCTCGACGGAGCTCCTACAATGAGCAGTTCTTC.

The V gene is TRBV10-3, the J gene TRBJ2-1, with 8 bases lining up with TRBD1. The CDR3 consists of 16 residues. Germline CDR1 is ENHRY and CDR2 is SYGVKD. Trimming took 0 bases from V and 3 from J; bases not matched to a gene: 4. Here the CDR3 reads CAISESQGVGYNEQFF. The CDR3 DNA reads TGTGCCATCAGTGAGTCACAGGGGGTAGGCTACAATGAGCAGTTCTTC.

The sample holds a few counts of this clonotype. The rearrangement joins TRBV6-5 to TRBJ2-5; TRBD2 agrees at 9 bases. The CDR3 sequence is 14 residues long. The germline V gene has CDR1 MNHEY and CDR2 SVGAGI. Unmatched junction bases numbered 2, after V lost 6 bases and J lost 0 bases. This CDR3 reads CASRTSGYQETQYF. The CDR3 nucleotides are TGTGCCAGCAGGACTAGCGGCTACCAAGAGACCCAGTACTTC.

This clonotype appeared many times. The rearrangement uses TRBV11-2 and TRBJ2-7; 7 nucleotides align to TRBD2. V gave up 1 base and J gave up 7 bases; unmatched junction bases: 4. The CDR3 covers 13 residues. Germline values: CDR1 SGHAT, CDR2 FQNNGV. The CDR3: CASSLAGAGEQYF. CDR3 sequence (DNA): TGTGCCAGCAGCTTAGCGGGAGCGGGGGAGCAGTACTTC. Full variable domain (missing parts from reference TRBV11-2 and TRBJ2-7): EAGVAQSPRYKIIEKRQSVAFWCNPISGHATLYWYQQILGQGPKLLIQFQNNGVVDDSQLPKDRFSAERLKGVDSTLKIQPAKLEDSAVYLCASSLAGAGEQYFGPGTRLTVT.

In regard to this clonotype: Since no conserved phenylalanine or tryptophan closes the CDR3, a read error is the likely cause. J is TRBJ2-7 and V is TRBV11-2; possible D gene TRBD2, 6 bases. Germline CDR1 and CDR2: SGHAT and FQNNGV. This CDR3 comprises 14 residues. Trimming pared 4 bases from V and 2 bases from J, leaving 12 bases between. The CDR3 is CASSWEEGPYEQYL. DNA of the CDR3: TGTGCCAGCAGCTGGGAGGAGGGTCCCTACGAGCAGTACTTA.

The chain joins TRBV30 to TRBJ1-4; no firm D call. Germline CDR1 is GTSNPN and CDR2 is SVGIG (reference sequence). V lost 0 bases, J lost 0 bases, and 11 bases lay in between. The CDR3 is 16 residues long. The CDR3 coding sequence is TGTGCCTGGAGTGTTTTGAGGTCGGCAACTAATGAAAAACTGTTTTTT. Protein: CAWSVLRSATNEKLFF.

The V call is TRBV28, the J call TRBJ2-7, with TRBD2 as a possible D gene (5 bases). V lost 5 bases to trimming and J lost 1 base, with 12 bases between them. CDR1 and CDR2 (germline): MDHEN, SYDVKM. The CDR3 consists of 14 residues. The CDR3 coding sequence is TGTGCCAGCAGTAAGCGGACTGGATCCTACGAGCAGTACTTC. It encodes CASSKRTGSYEQYF. The full variable domain, its missing parts supplied by reference TRBV28 and TRBJ2-7, is DVKVTQSSRYLVKRTGEKVFLECVQDMDHENMFWYRQDPGLGLRLIYFSYDVKMKEKGDIPEGYSVSREKKERFSLILESASTNQTSMYLCASSKRTGSYEQYFGPGTRLTVT.

The genes are TRBV5-4 and TRBJ2-3; D gene unclear. From germline, CDR1 is SGHNT and CDR2 YYREEE (reference sequence). The CDR3 runs to 15 residues. V lost 4 bases to trimming and J lost 4 bases, with 16 bases between them. CDR3: CASSPGWTNADTQYF. The CDR3 coding sequence is TGTGCCAGCAGCCCCGGGTGGACCAATGCAGATACGCAGTATTTT.

As regards this clonotype: As the CDR3 is not closed by the conserved phenylalanine or tryptophan, this likely results from a read error. The chain combines TRBV29-1 with TRBJ2-7; D is undetermined. CDR1 SQVTM and CDR2 ANQGSEA come from the germline V gene. V was shortened by 1 base and J by 2 bases, with 6 bases between the two germline ends. CDR3 size: 12 residues. The CDR3 nucleotides read TGCAGCGTTGAAGCGAAGCCCTACGAGCAGTACTTA. Translation: CSVEAKPYEQYL.

This chain connects TRBV11-2 to TRBJ2-4, with 9 bases fitting TRBD2. Trimming took 9 bases from V and 0 from J; bases not matched to a gene: 9. The CDR3 runs 16 residues. Germline values: CDR1 SGHAT, CDR2 FQNNGV. CDR3 sequence reads: CASNFLAGVAKNIQYF. CDR3 coding DNA: TGTGCCAGTAACTTTTTAGCGGGGGTAGCCAAAAACATTCAGTACTTC.

This chain uses TRBV12-3 or TRBV12-4 with TRBJ2-7, with 10 nucleotides matching TRBD2. CDR3 length: 16 amino acids. Trimming removed 4 bases from V and 5 bases from J; junction bases left unmatched: 11. The CDR3 spells CASSSQAGGPINEQYF. The CDR3 coding sequence is TGTGCCAGCAGTTCACAAGCGGGAGGGCCTATAAACGAGCAGTACTTC.

As regards this clonotype: Without the conserved terminal phenylalanine or tryptophan, this CDR3 likely stems from a read error. V and J are TRBV11-1 and TRBJ2-7; 7 bases match TRBD2. Germline CDR1 is SGHAT and CDR2 is FQDESV (reference sequence). This CDR3 comprises 15 residues. The CDR3 DNA reads as TGCGCCAGCAGCTTCGGGCGGGAGAGCTCCTACGAGCAGTACCTC. Translated, it gives CASSFGRESSYEQYL.

The V call is TRBV5-1, the J call TRBJ1-5; 7 nucleotides match TRBD1. V lost 2 bases, J lost 5 bases, and 4 bases stayed unmatched. Per the germline V gene, CDR1 is SGHRS and CDR2 is YFSETQ. The CDR3 consists of 14 residues. The CDR3 reads CASSFGTEDQPQHF. The CDR3 DNA follows: TGCGCCAGCAGCTTCGGGACAGAAGATCAGCCCCAGCATTTT.

This clonotype was seen just once. A read error may produce the germline difference seen at one junction end. The V call is TRBV30, the J call TRBJ1-5, with D possibly matching TRBD1 (6 bases). The CDR3 contains 14 residues. Germline assignment: CDR1 GTSNPN and CDR2 SVGIG (reference sequence). CDR3 DNA sequence: TGTGCCCGGAGTTTGGGGGCTGGTAATCAGCCCCAGCATTTT. Amino acids: CARSLGAGNQPQHF.

The count of this clonotype is one. The V call is TRBV12-3 or TRBV12-4, the J call TRBJ2-7; TRBD1 matches 11 bases. This CDR3 is built from 18 residues. The V segment lost 5 bases and the J segment 2 bases; nucleotides outside the gene matches: 14. As DNA, the CDR3 is TGTGCCAGCAGTACCGTAGGACAGGGGGCTAGCCGACCCTACGAGCAGTACTTC. Translating gives CASSTVGQGASRPYEQYF.